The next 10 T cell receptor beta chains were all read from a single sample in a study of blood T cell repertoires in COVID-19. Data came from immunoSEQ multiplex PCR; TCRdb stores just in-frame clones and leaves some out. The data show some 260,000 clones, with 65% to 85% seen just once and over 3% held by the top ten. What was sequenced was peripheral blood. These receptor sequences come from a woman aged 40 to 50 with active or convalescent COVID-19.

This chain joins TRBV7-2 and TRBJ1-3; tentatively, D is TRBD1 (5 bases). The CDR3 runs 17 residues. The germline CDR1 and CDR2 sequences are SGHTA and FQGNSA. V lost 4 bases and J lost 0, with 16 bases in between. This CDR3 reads CASSSAGTYYSGNTIYF. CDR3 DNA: TGTGCCAGCAGCTCCGCCGGGACTTACTACTCTGGAAACACCATATATTTT.

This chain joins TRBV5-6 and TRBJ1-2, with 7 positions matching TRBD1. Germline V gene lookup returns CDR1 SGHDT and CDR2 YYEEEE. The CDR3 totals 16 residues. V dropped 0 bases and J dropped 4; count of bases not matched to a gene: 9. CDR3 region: CASSLGRGGIIYGYTF. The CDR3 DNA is TGTGCCAGCAGCTTGGGGAGAGGGGGCATAATCTATGGCTACACCTTC. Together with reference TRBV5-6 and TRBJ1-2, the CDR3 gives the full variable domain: DAGVTQSPTHLIKTRGQQVTLRCSPKSGHDTVSWYQQALGQGPQFIFQYYEEEERQRGNFPDRFSGHQFPNYSSELNVNALLLGDSALYLCASSLGRGGIIYGYTFGSGTRLTVV.

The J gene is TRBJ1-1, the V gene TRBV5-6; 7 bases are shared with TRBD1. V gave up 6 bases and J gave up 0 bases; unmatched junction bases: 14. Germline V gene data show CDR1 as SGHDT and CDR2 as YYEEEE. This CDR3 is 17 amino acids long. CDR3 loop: CASNKRQGFRMNTEAFF. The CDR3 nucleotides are TGTGCCAGCAACAAGAGACAGGGATTTCGGATGAACACTGAAGCTTTCTTT.

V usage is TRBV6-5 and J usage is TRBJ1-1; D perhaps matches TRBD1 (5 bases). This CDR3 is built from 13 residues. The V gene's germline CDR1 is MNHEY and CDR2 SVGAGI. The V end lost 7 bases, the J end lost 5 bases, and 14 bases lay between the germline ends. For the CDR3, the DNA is TGTGCCAGCATCAGAACTCGGGGGACTGAAGCTTTCTTT. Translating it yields CASIRTRGTEAFF.

This chain's CDR3 is CASSVNRAGNEKLFF. As DNA, the CDR3 is TGTGCCAGCAGCGTAAACAGGGCGGGTAATGAAAAACTGTTTTTT. This chain links TRBV11-2 with TRBJ1-4, with D perhaps matching TRBD1 (6 bases). Per germline, CDR1 SGHAT and CDR2 FQNNGV. This CDR3 region has 15 residues. The V and J ends lost 5 bases and 4 bases respectively, with 14 bases between them. Full variable domain (missing parts from reference TRBV11-2 and TRBJ1-4): EAGVAQSPRYKIIEKRQSVAFWCNPISGHATLYWYQQILGQGPKLLIQFQNNGVVDDSQLPKDRFSAERLKGVDSTLKIQPAKLEDSAVYLCASSVNRAGNEKLFFGSGTQLSVL.

CDR3 bases: TGTGCCATCAGTGAGGCGCAGCGGGGAGTATATGGGGAGCTGTTTTTT. This sequence encodes CAISEAQRGVYGELFF. This rearrangement joins TRBV10-3 to TRBJ2-2; the match to TRBD2 covers 7 bases. V was clipped by 2 bases and J by 8 bases; unmatched bases: 11. This CDR3 region has 16 residues. Germline loops: CDR1 ENHRY, CDR2 SYGVKD.

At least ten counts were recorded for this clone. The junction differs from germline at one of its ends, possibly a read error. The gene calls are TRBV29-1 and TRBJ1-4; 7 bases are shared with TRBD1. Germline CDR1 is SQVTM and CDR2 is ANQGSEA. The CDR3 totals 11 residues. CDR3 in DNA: TGCAGCGTTAAAGAGGGGGCCAAACTGTTTTTT. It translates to CSVKEGAKLFF.

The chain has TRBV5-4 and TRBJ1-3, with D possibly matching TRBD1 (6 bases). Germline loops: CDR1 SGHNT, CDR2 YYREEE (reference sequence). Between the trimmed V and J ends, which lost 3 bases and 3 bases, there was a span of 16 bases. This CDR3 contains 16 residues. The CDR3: CASSSPWGLGGNTIYF. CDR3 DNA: TGTGCCAGCAGCTCTCCCTGGGGGCTGGGTGGAAACACCATATATTTT.

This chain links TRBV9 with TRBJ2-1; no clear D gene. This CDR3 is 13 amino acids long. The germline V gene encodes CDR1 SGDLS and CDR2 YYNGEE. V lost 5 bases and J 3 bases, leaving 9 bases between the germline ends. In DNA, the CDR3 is TGTGCCAGCAGTCCTAGTGACTACAATGAGCAGTTCTTC. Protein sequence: CASSPSDYNEQFF.

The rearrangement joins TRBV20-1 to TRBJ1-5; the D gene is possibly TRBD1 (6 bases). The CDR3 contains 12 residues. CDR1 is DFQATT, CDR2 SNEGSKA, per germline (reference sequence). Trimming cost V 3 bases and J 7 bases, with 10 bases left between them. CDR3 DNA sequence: TGCAGTGCTAGTAGGGGGAACCAGCCCCAGCATTTT. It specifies CSASRGNQPQHF.